The entry below describes one T cell receptor (beta chain). No antigen is known for it. These data are taken from a study of shared clonotypes between healthy human individuals. Overall study findings and caveats: The four-donor shared clonotypes exceeded non-shared clonotypes in generation probability, with non-shared ones scoring lower. Represented diversity (both genetic and exposure-history) was limited by the small number of donors.

CD45RA-negative memory and CD45RA+ naive subsets were split from the CD4+ cells. Measured with immunoSEQ multiplex PCR; TCRdb has only the in-frame clones, and not every one. Counted here are 1,400,000 or so clones, around 98.5% occurring once; the ten biggest clones make up approximately 0.38%. Trimming stripped 0 bases from V and 7 bases from J, with 21 bases between. The CDR3 has 18 residues. The germline V gene encodes CDR1 MGHRA and CDR2 YSYEKL. This TCR derives from a man younger than 45 in good health. The sequenced material came from naive CD4+ T cells sorted from blood. Subset specified: CD45RA+ positively selected. V is TRBV4-1 and J is TRBJ1-4; D gene unclear. The CDR3 loop is CASSQDPPVGRWGEKLFF. The CDR3 coding sequence is TGCGCCAGCAGCCAAGATCCGCCGGTCGGCAGATGGGGTGAAAAACTGTTTTTT.